This T cell receptor (beta chain) is drawn from a study of cytomegalovirus exposure and HLA in healthy donors. The study ran its PCR with 60 Vbeta and 13 Jbeta primers. Produced via immunoSEQ multiplex PCR; TCRdb's table is partial and in-frame only. The repertoire has roughly 140,000 clones, roughly 77% of them found once; the top ten carry 1.6%. Per germline, CDR1 MNHNS and CDR2 SASEGT. V dropped 7 bases and J dropped 5; count of bases not matched to a gene: 8. The CDR3 totals 14 residues. The V gene is TRBV6-1, the J gene TRBJ2-5; 9 positions match TRBD1. This sequence originates from a woman in her thirties in good health and CMV-seronegative. The specimen sequenced was PBMCs. CDR3 nucleotides: TGTGCCAGCATTAAAGGACAGGGGCAGGAGACCCAGTACTTC. Its protein is CASIKGQGQETQYF.